The 23 T cell receptor beta chains listed next were all sequenced from one sample in a study of T cells in Graves' hyperthyroidism and ophthalmopathy. Regions amplified from RNA transcripts were the TCR beta CDR3 regions. TCR CDR3 regions were first amplified by RT-PCR with HTBI primers. TCRdb re-analysed the multiplex PCR reads in MiXCR, keeping a single row per CDR3 protein. The data show 650,000 to 750,000 distinct CDR3 sequences, approximately 14% seen once. The sequenced sample consisted of blood. These receptors came from a woman aged 18-29 years with Graves' hyperthyroidism.

This rearrangement joins TRBV27 to TRBJ2-7; D unresolved. The V gene's germline CDR1 is MNHEY and CDR2 SMNVEV (reference sequence). V was pared by 0 bases and J by 7 bases, with 10 bases between. The CDR3 has 13 residues. The CDR3 nucleotides are TGTGCCAGCAGTTTATCGCCCCGAATGGAGCAGTACTTC. Its protein is CASSLSPRMEQYF.

This clonotype has a count of ten or more. The gene calls are TRBV3-1 and TRBJ2-1; a weak D match, TRBD2 (6 bases). V gave up 1 base and J gave up 3 bases, with 13 bases separating them. The germline V gene encodes CDR1 LGHDT and CDR2 YNNKEL (reference sequence). The CDR3 is 16 amino acids. The CDR3 sequence: CASSQGSGDFYNEQFF. For the CDR3, the DNA is TGTGCCAGCAGCCAAGGTAGCGGAGACTTCTACAATGAGCAGTTCTTC.

In its sample, this clonotype was seen many times. The V gene is TRBV4-1, the J gene TRBJ2-3; a weak D match, TRBD2 (5 bases). The germline V gene has CDR1 MGHRA and CDR2 YSYEKL. The CDR3 spans 16 residues. Between the trimmed V and J ends, which lost 0 bases and 0 bases, there was a span of 10 bases. CDR3 DNA sequence: TGCGCCAGCAGCCAAGAGACGGGATTCAGCACAGATACGCAGTATTTT. Protein product: CASSQETGFSTDTQYF.

This clonotype was observed a few times. V and J are TRBV7-9 and TRBJ1-2, with D possibly TRBD1 on 5 matching bases. V was trimmed by 3 bases and J by 3 bases, leaving 11 bases between them. CDR3 length: 14 amino acids. Germline lookup yields CDR1 SEHNR and CDR2 FQNEAQ (reference sequence). CDR3 amino acids: CASSFTGADYGYTF. The CDR3 DNA reads as TGTGCCAGCAGCTTCACTGGGGCCGACTATGGCTACACCTTC.

This clonotype was recorded many times. The gene calls are TRBV28 and TRBJ1-2, with 9 bases lining up with TRBD1. This CDR3 has 13 amino acids. The V segment lost 7 bases and the J segment 8 bases; nucleotides outside the gene matches: 8. The germline gives CDR1 MDHEN, CDR2 SYDVKM. CDR3 nucleotide sequence: TGTGCCAGCAAATTACAGGGGGCGCGAGGCTACACCTTC. It codes for CASKLQGARGYTF.

This clonotype showed up many times. The chain links TRBV7-8 to TRBJ1-5; perhaps TRBD1 as D (6 bases). The CDR3 has 16 residues. Germline CDR1 reads SGHVS; CDR2 reads FQNEAQ. V was pared by 4 bases and J by 0 bases, with 13 bases between. This chain's CDR3 is CASSSRMDSSNQPQHF. As DNA, the CDR3 is TGTGCCAGCAGCTCACGAATGGACAGTAGCAATCAGCCCCAGCATTTT.

This clonotype was detected ten times or more. The chain joins TRBV9 to TRBJ1-4; a possible D gene is TRBD1 (5 bases). Trimming stripped 3 bases from V and 8 bases from J, with 11 bases between. Per germline, CDR1 SGDLS and CDR2 YYNGEE. The CDR3 loop spans 13 amino acids. Here the CDR3 DNA reads TGTGCCAGCAGCGGTACCCGGGGGGAAAAACTGTTTTTT. Translating it yields CASSGTRGEKLFF. The full variable domain, in which reference TRBV9 and TRBJ1-4 provide the parts outside the CDR3, is DSGVTQTPKHLITATGQRVTLRCSPRSGDLSVYWYQQSLDQGLQFLIQYYNGEERAKGNILERFSAQQFPDLHSELNLSSLELGDSALYFCASSGTRGEKLFFGSGTQLSVL.

This clonotype was seen a handful of times. This chain uses TRBV20-1 with TRBJ1-2; weak D call: TRBD1 (6 bases). V was cut by 3 bases and J by 7 bases, with 15 bases left in between. Germline V gives CDR1 DFQATT, CDR2 SNEGSKA (reference sequence). The CDR3 is made up of 13 amino acids. CDR3 sequence reads: CSASAGQLGGYTF. The DNA of the CDR3 is TGCAGTGCTAGTGCCGGACAGTTGGGTGGCTACACCTTC.

This clonotype was seen a few times. The gene calls are TRBV13 and TRBJ2-7, with D maybe TRBD1 (6 bases). With 5 bases removed from V and 8 bases from J, the gap between germline ends came to 19 bases. The CDR3 has 14 amino acids. Germline CDR1 reads PRHDT; CDR2 reads FYEKMQ (reference sequence). CDR3: CASSLQGSPLKQYF. The CDR3, as DNA: TGTGCCAGCAGCCTACAGGGATCCCCCTTAAAGCAGTACTTC.

This clonotype was detected many times. The V call is TRBV7-2, the J call TRBJ2-7; a possible D gene is TRBD1 (5 bases). V was cut by 5 bases and J by 4 bases, with 12 bases left in between. CDR3 length: 13 residues. Germline assignment: CDR1 SGHTA and CDR2 FQGNSA. CDR3 in DNA: TGTGCCAGCAGCGACCCCGACAGATACGAGCAGTACTTC. As protein: CASSDPDRYEQYF.

This clonotype was seen a handful of times. The CDR3 nucleotides are TGTGCCAGCAGCTTTACGGGGGACAGGGGTCGGGGCTACACCTTC. Its translation: CASSFTGDRGRGYTF. The chain carries TRBV7-2 and TRBJ1-2, with 10 bases fitting TRBD1. Germline assignment: CDR1 SGHTA and CDR2 FQGNSA. This CDR3 region has 15 residues. After removal of 3 bases from V and 8 bases from J, the junction contained 9 bases not matched to a gene.

This clonotype was seen at least ten times. The gene calls are TRBV12-5 and TRBJ2-1, with 12 positions matching TRBD2. There are 19 residues in the CDR3. Germline CDR1 is LGHNT and CDR2 is FRNRAP. After removal of 0 bases from V and 3 bases from J, the junction contained 9 bases not matched to a gene. The chain's CDR3 is CASGLVGLAGGPGYNEQFF. As DNA, the CDR3 is TGTGCTAGTGGTTTGGTAGGCCTAGCGGGAGGGCCCGGCTACAATGAGCAGTTCTTC.

This clonotype was counted only a few times. The gene calls are TRBV19 and TRBJ2-5; 13 nucleotides match TRBD2. V shed 1 base, J shed 11 bases, and the junction held 4 bases outside the gene matches. Germline loops: CDR1 LNHDA, CDR2 SQIVND (reference sequence). The CDR3 runs 14 residues. The CDR3 bases are TGTGCCAGTAGTATAGGCCCGGGACTAGCGGGACAGTACTTC. It codes for CASSIGPGLAGQYF.

This clonotype was observed a handful of times. This chain joins TRBV7-9 and TRBJ2-2; no clear D gene. V was clipped by 5 bases and J by 8 bases, with 12 bases between them. The CDR3 sequence is 13 residues long. The germline V gene encodes CDR1 SEHNR and CDR2 FQNEAQ (reference sequence). The CDR3 bases are TGTGCCAGCAGCCAATATATAGAGGGGGAGCTGTTTTTT. Translation: CASSQYIEGELFF.

The V gene is TRBV19, the J gene TRBJ2-2; 7 nucleotides align to TRBD2. Germline CDR1 is LNHDA and CDR2 is SQIVND (reference sequence). CDR3 size: 15 residues. With V trimmed by 4 bases and J by 5 bases, 7 bases remained unmatched. CDR3 amino acids: CASSSGSAETGELFF. CDR3 coding DNA: TGTGCCAGTAGTAGCGGGAGCGCGGAAACCGGGGAGCTGTTTTTT.

This clonotype was seen at least ten times. The gene calls are TRBV5-6 and TRBJ1-1, with D unresolved. The CDR3 is 15 amino acids. Germline V gives CDR1 SGHDT, CDR2 YYEEEE. Trimming removed 4 bases at V and 4 bases at J, with 17 bases between. CDR3 sequence reads: CASSLLARPLTEAFF. The CDR3 bases are TGTGCCAGCAGCCTACTGGCCCGTCCCCTCACTGAAGCTTTCTTT.

This clonotype was recorded at least ten times. The chain couples TRBV6-5 to TRBJ1-2; TRBD1 aligns across 7 bases. This CDR3 region has 17 residues. CDR1 is MNHEY and CDR2 is SVGAGI in the germline V gene. The J segment lost 1 base and the V segment lost 2 bases, leaving 10 bases of the junction unmatched. The chain's CDR3 is CASSYDGTAVLNYGYTF. In DNA form, the CDR3 reads TGTGCCAGCAGTTACGATGGGACAGCTGTCCTTAACTATGGCTACACCTTC.

The chain combines TRBV3-1 with TRBJ2-5; TRBD2 agrees at 7 bases. This CDR3 spans 14 amino acids. CDR1 is LGHDT and CDR2 is YNNKEL in the germline V gene (reference sequence). Germline trimming cut 0 bases from V and 10 bases from J; bases unmatched to any gene: 8. The CDR3, as DNA: TGTGCCAGCAGCCAAGAACCCCCCCGCGGGGGCCAGTACTTC. Protein: CASSQEPPRGGQYF.

This clonotype was observed many times. This chain connects TRBV20-1 to TRBJ2-3; D perhaps matches TRBD2 (5 bases). The V gene lost 3 bases and the J gene lost 3 bases, with 10 bases spanning the gap. Per the germline V gene, CDR1 is DFQATT and CDR2 is SNEGSKA (reference sequence). The CDR3 sequence is 13 residues long. The CDR3 loop reads CSASVPGTDTQYF. CDR3 DNA: TGCAGTGCTAGCGTCCCGGGGACAGATACGCAGTATTTT.

This chain connects TRBV19 to TRBJ1-5; D not resolved. This CDR3 has 16 residues. Germline CDR1 is LNHDA and CDR2 is SQIVND (reference sequence). With 6 bases removed from V and 0 bases from J, the gap between germline ends came to 15 bases. CDR3 amino acids: CASSLYSGDSNQPQHF. The CDR3 DNA follows: TGTGCCAGTAGCCTTTATAGTGGGGATAGCAATCAGCCCCAGCATTTT.

Turning to this clonotype: A much larger clonotype is one base distant, so this may be a read error. The chain uses TRBV19 and TRBJ1-1, with D possibly matching TRBD1 (5 bases). V dropped 4 bases and J dropped 4 bases, with 10 bases sitting between them. Germline loops: CDR1 LNHDA, CDR2 SQIVND (reference sequence). CDR3 size: 13 residues. The CDR3: CASSTREVTEAFF. CDR3 coding DNA: TGTGCCAGTAGTACCAGGGAGGTCACTGAAGCTTTCTTT.

On this clonotype itself: This clone may be a read error of a much larger clone one base away. The chain couples TRBV6-1 to TRBJ1-5; the D is unclear. The CDR3 runs 11 residues. The germline V gene has CDR1 MNHNS and CDR2 SASEGT. CDR3 sequence: CAGRWDQPQHF. The CDR3 DNA reads as TGTGCCGGCAGGTGGGATCAGCCCCAGCATTTT.

This clonotype was found many times. The V and J genes are TRBV20-1 and TRBJ2-1; a weak D match, TRBD2 (5 bases). V lost 0 bases, J lost 2 bases, and 14 bases lay in between. The CDR3 spans 16 residues. CDR1 is DFQATT and CDR2 is SNEGSKA in the germline V gene (reference sequence). The CDR3 coding sequence is TGCAGTGCTAGAGATCATCTAGCACCGACCTACAATGAGCAGTTCTTC. Residues: CSARDHLAPTYNEQFF.